This TCR beta chain derives from a study of CD8 T cells in ankylosing spondylitis. Study-level findings and limits: A TCR beta motif made of fewer than ten highly homologous variants seemed typical of ankylosing spondylitis blood.

Each CDR3 protein is one row after TCRdb ran MiXCR on the 5' RACE reads. The table has some 840,000 distinct CDR3 sequences, approximately 10% seen once. This clonotype was found a few times. What it recognizes is unknown. With 8 bases clipped from V and 4 bases from J, the junction kept 14 bases outside the gene matches. Germline CDR1 SQVTM, CDR2 ANQGSEA. The CDR3 has 15 amino acids. The clonotype comes from a male donor with ankylosing spondylitis. The chain joins TRBV29-1 to TRBJ2-1; TRBD2 aligns across 7 bases. The specimen sequenced was blood, either unsorted or a sorted T cell fraction (not recorded which). In DNA, the CDR3 is TGCAGCCTTTCGGGGTCCAGCGGGATTTACAATGAGCAGTTCTTC. Protein: CSLSGSSGIYNEQFF.